This T cell receptor beta chain was recorded in a study of identical twins (dated by TCRdb to 2016 to 2018). Context from the whole study: TCR alpha and beta repertoires from monozygotic twins, unrelated adults of various ages and cord blood were deep-sequenced to test whether fetal clonotypes persist. To rule out contamination, replicate twin experiments were performed at different times with different library preparation protocols.

This clonotype was found a few times. Its recognized antigen is unknown. Per-nucleotide qualities are absent, and no much larger clonotype sits a single base away. The CDR3, cysteine through phenylalanine, is 15 amino acids long. CDR3 DNA only is kept here, 45 bases in frame from base 1. The germline V gene (reference sequence) specifies SGHAT as CDR1 and FQDESV as CDR2. V is reduced by 8 bases and J by 8 bases, leaving a spacing of 22 bases between them. Every donor was a healthy Caucasian. The twin cohort comprised three pairs of female monozygotic twins, all aged roughly 18 to 30 years. Positive isolation kits from Invitrogen were used to isolate the CD4+ and CD8+ T cell populations. Summary of the overall study and its limitations: Compared with coincidental sharing between unrelated individuals, out-of-frame TCR alpha sequences shared between twins showed an excess of sequences with low generation probability. In beta out-of-frame sequences, excess twin sharing was weaker, because having fewer shared sequences lowered the signal-to-noise ratio. Invariant T cells such as MAIT and iNKT could partly confound zero-insertion analyses, though diverse VJ usage argued against this for most clonotypes. In monozygotic twins, recombination models systematically underestimated out-of-frame TCR alpha sharing, but the models matched the sharing seen between unrelated individuals. Fewer insertions were carried by abundant cord blood beta clonotypes; a weaker similar trend was observed in young adult naive repertoires, while no such trend was observed in memory repertoires. Conclusions relied on cross-sectional statistical analysis, since the same donors could not be followed over many years.

Library generation was performed with 5' RACE. The sequencer listed for this sample is Illumina HiSeq 2000. A universal primer binding site was added through template switching, and the final cDNA carried a unique molecular identifier so that TCR cDNA molecules could be counted accurately. Specific primers in the conserved constant-segment region were used to synthesize first-strand cDNA for the TCR alpha and beta chains. To control for contamination, every cDNA library carried two barcodes: a SMART-Mk sample barcode plus Illumina barcodes. TruSeq adapter sequences along with Illumina sample barcodes were introduced in two successive PCR steps. The Illumina HiSeq platform was used with custom primers to sequence TCR alpha and beta cDNA libraries. Processing in the source paper ran as follows. Raw reads were processed with MiGEC to extract unique molecular identifiers, and MiXCR was used to determine CDR3 positions. For each individual, recombination models were inferred using an EM algorithm with the repgenHMM and IGoR tools. The analysis of shared clonotypes was done with the tcR package in R, with sharing normalized by the product of cloneset sizes. To study raw recombination free of thymic and clonal selection effects, out-of-frame nonproductive sequences were analyzed. In TCRdb, the public reads were trimmed at Q25 with fastp and aligned with MiXCR, with productive beta chains retained. CDR3 protein duplicates are merged, each entry listing the most common genes and DNA. The V and J calls follow TCRdb's processing rather than the paper's. The table for this sample lists fewer than 500,000 distinct CDR3 sequences; roughly an eighth of them were counted only once. In total, the top ten clones hold more than 0.8% of the sample.

The sample was also reused in another study, on yellow fever vaccine responses in identical twins. The second study's authors report: The T cell response to vaccination in identical twins was reported by the authors to appear partly convergent and partly personalized. In the study, vaccine-responding T cell clones were precisely tracked in identical twins.

What was sequenced was CD4+ T cells sorted from blood. This receptor was taken from a woman between 18 and 30 years old in good health. The chain is assembled from TRBV11-1 and TRBJ2-1; tentative D gene TRBD2, with 6 bases matching. The CDR3: CASARGDSSNDEQFF. The DNA sequence is given as TGTGCCAGCGCACGAGGGGACTCGAGTAACGATGAGCAGTTCTTC.